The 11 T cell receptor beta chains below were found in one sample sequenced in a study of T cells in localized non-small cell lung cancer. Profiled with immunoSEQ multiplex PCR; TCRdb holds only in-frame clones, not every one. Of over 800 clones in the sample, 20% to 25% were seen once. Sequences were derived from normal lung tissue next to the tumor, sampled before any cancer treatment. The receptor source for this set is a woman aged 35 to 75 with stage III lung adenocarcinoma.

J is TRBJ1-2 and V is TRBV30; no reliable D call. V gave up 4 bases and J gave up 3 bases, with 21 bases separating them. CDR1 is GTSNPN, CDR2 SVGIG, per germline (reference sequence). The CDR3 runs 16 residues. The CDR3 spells CAWTKPALRRDYGYTF. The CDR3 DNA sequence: TGTGCCTGGACCAAACCGGCCCTCCGTCGGGACTATGGCTACACCTTC.

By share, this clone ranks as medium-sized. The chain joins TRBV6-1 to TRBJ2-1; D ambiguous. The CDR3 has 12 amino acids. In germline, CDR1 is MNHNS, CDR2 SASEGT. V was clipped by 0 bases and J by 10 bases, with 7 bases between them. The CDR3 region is CASSEANVEQFF. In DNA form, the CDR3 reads TGTGCCAGCAGTGAAGCAAACGTGGAGCAGTTCTTC.

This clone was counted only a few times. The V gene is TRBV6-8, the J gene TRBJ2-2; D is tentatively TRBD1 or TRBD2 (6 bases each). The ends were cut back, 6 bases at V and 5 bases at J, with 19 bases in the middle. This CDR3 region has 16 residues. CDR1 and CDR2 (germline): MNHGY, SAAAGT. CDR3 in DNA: TGTGCCAGCAGGCCACGCGGGGCAGGGGTGACCGGGGAGCTGTTTTTT. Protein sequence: CASRPRGAGVTGELFF.

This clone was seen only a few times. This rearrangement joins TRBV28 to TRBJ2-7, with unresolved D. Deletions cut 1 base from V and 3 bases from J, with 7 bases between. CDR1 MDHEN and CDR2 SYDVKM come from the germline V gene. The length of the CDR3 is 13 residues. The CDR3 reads CASSLFPLYEQYF. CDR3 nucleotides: TGTGCCAGCAGTTTATTTCCCCTCTACGAGCAGTACTTC.

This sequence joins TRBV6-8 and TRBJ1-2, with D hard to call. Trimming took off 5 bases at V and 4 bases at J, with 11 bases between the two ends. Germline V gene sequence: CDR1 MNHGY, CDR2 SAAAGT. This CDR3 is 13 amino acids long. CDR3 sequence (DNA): TGTGCCAGCAGTGCGCTCGTCGCCTATGGCTACACCTTC. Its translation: CASSALVAYGYTF.

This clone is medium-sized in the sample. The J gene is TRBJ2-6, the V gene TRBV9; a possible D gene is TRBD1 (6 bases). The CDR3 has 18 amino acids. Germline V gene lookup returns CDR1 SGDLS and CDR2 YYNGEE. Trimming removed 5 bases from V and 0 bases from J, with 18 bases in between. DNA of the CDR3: TGTGCCAGCAGTAATCGGGTGGGGGCAAGCTCTGGGGCCAACGTCCTGACTTTC. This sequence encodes CASSNRVGASSGANVLTF.

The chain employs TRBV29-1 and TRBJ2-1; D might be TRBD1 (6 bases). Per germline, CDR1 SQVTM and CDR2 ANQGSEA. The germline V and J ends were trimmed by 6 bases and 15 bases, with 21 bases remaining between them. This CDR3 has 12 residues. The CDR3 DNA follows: TGCAGCGTCGAGATTTTACAGGGAGTACTGTTCTTC. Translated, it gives CSVEILQGVLFF.

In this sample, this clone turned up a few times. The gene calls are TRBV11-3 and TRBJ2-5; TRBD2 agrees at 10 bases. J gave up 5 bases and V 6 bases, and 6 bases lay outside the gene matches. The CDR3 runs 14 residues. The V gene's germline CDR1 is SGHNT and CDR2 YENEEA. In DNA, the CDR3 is TGTGCCAGCAGGACGGAGCGGGAGGGGGAGACCCAGTACTTC. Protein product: CASRTEREGETQYF.

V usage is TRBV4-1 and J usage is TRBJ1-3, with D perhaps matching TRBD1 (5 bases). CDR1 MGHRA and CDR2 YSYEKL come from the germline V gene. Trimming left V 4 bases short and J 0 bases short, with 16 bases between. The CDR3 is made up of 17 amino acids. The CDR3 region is CASSPYGGLVSGNTIYF. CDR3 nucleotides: TGCGCCAGCAGCCCCTATGGGGGTTTGGTCTCTGGAAACACCATATATTTT.

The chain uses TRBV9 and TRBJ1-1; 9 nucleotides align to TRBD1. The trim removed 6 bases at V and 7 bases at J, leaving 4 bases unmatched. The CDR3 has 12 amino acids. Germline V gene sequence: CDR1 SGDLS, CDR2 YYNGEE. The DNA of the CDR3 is TGTGCCAGCATACAGGGGGCTGGTGAAGCTTTCTTT. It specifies CASIQGAGEAFF.

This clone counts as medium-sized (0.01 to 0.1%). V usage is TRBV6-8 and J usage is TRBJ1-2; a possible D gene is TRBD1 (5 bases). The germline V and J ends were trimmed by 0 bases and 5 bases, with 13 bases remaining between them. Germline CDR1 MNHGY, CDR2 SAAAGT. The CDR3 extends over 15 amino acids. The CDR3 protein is CASSYSGGSEYGYTF. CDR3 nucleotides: TGTGCCAGCAGTTACTCCGGGGGGTCAGAGTATGGCTACACCTTC.